The present TCR beta chain was sequenced within a study of T cell responses to AZD1222 COVID-19 vaccine. Study-wide results and caveats: Donors in the cohort were predominantly white British and more often female, and clonal diversity was possibly underestimated. Baseline testing showed seropositivity in only five to seven AZD1222 recipients.

On this clone itself: No antigen is known for it.

Germline values: CDR1 MDHEN, CDR2 SYDVKM. The V end was cut by 4 bases, the J end by 8 bases, with 21 bases between. CDR3 length equals 16 residues. Clones were sequenced by immunoSEQ multiplex PCR, and TCRdb holds only the in-frame ones, with some missing. In the table there are 150,000 to 200,000 clones, about 91% of which are singletons. V gene TRBV28 combines with J gene TRBJ2-1; D not resolved. This receptor was obtained from an adult in good health. The sequences come from peripheral blood, collected on day 0 of AZD1222 vaccination. The DNA of the CDR3 is TGTGCCAGCAGTTCTGTAGGAAGTCTGGGTTTAGATGAGCAGTTCTTC. Protein: CASSSVGSLGLDEQFF.